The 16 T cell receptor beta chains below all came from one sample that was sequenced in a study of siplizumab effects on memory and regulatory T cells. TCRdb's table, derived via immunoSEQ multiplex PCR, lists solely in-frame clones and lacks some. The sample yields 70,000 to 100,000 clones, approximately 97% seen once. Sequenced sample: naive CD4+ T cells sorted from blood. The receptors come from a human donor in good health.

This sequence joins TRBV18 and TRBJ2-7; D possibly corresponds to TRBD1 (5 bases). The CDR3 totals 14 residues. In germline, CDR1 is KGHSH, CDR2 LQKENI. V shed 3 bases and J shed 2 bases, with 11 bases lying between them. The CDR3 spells CASSPVGVPYEQYF. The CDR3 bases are TGTGCCAGCTCACCTGTAGGGGTTCCCTACGAGCAGTACTTC.

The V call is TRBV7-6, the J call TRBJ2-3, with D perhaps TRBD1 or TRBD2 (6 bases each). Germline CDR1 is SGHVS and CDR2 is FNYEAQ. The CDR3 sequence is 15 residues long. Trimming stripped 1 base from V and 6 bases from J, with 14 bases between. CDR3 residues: CASSLGQRGVDTQYF. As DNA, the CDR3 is TGTGCCAGCAGCTTAGGCCAAAGGGGGGTTGATACGCAGTATTTT.

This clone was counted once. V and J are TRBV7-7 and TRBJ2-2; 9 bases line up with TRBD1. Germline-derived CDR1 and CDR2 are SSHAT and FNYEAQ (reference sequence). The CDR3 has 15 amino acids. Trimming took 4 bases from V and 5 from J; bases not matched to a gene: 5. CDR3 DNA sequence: TGTGCCAGCAGCTCCCGACAGGGGGGAACCGGGGAGCTGTTTTTT. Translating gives CASSSRQGGTGELFF.

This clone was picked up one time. CDR3 residues: CASSLGIPLGSEQFF. The DNA for the CDR3 is TGTGCCAGCAGCTTGGGTATCCCCCTTGGGAGTGAGCAGTTCTTC. The J gene is TRBJ2-1, the V gene TRBV5-4; TRBD2 is a possible D gene (5 bases). The CDR3 totals 15 residues. The germline CDR1 and CDR2 sequences are SGHNT and YYREEE (reference sequence). V was clipped by 0 bases and J by 9 bases, with 16 bases between them.

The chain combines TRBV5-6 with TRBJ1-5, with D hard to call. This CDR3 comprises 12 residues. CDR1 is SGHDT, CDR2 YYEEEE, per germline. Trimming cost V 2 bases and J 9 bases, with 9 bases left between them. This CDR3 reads CASSLVRGPQHF. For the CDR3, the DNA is TGTGCCAGCAGCTTAGTGCGGGGGCCCCAGCATTTT.

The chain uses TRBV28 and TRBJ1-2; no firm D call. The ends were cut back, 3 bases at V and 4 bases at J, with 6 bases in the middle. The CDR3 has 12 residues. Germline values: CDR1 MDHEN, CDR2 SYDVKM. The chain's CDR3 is CASSLGFYGYTF. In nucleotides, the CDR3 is TGTGCCAGCAGTTTGGGGTTCTATGGCTACACCTTC.

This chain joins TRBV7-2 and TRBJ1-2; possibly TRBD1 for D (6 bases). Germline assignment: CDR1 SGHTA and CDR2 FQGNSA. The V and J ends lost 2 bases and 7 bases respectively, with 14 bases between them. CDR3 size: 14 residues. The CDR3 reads CASSLPPGGVGYTF. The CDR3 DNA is TGTGCCAGCAGCTTACCCCCTGGGGGCGTTGGCTACACCTTC.

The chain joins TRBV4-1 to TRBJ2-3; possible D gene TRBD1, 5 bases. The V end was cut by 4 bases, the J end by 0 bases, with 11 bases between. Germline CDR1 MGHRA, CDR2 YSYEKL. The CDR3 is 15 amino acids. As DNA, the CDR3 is TGCGCCAGCAGCCTAAGGACACTTAGCACAGATACGCAGTATTTT. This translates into CASSLRTLSTDTQYF.

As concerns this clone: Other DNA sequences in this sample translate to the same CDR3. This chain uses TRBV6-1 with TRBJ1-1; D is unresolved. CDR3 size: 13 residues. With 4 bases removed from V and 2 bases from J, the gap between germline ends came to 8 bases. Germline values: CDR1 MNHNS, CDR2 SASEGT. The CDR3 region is CASSVEVNTEAFF. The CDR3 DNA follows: TGTGCCAGCAGTGTCGAGGTAAACACTGAAGCTTTCTTT.

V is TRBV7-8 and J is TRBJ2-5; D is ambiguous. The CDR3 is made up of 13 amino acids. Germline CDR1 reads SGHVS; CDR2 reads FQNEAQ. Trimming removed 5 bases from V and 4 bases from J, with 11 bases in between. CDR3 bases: TGTGCCAGCAGCCTCCCAGCAAGAGAGACCCAGTACTTC. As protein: CASSLPARETQYF.

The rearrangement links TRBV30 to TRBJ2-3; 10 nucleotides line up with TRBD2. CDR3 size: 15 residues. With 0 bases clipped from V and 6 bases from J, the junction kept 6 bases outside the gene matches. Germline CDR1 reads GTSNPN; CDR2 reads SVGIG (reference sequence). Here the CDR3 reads CAWSVSSGGWDTQYF. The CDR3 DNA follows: TGTGCCTGGAGTGTATCTAGCGGGGGATGGGATACGCAGTATTTT.

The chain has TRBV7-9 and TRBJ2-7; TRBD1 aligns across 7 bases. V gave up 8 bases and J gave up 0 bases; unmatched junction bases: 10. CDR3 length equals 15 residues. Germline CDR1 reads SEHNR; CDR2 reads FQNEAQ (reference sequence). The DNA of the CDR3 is TGTGCCAGCGGGTGGACAGGAAAAAGCTCCTACGAGCAGTACTTC. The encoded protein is CASGWTGKSSYEQYF.

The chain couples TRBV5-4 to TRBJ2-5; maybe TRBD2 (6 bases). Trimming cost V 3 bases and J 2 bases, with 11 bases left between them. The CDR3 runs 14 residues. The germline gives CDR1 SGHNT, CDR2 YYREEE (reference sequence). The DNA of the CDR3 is TGTGCCAGCAGCTCGCGGACTAAACAAGAGACCCAGTACTTC. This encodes CASSSRTKQETQYF.

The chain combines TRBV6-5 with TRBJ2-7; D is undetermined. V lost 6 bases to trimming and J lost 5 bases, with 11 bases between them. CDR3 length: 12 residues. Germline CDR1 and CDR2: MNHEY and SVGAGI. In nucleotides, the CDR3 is TGTGCCAGCAGCCGCGCAGCCGACGAGCAGTACTTC. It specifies CASSRAADEQYF.

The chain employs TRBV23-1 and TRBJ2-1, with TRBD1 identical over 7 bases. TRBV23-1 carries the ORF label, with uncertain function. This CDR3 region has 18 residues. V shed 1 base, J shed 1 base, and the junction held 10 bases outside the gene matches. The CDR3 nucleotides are TGCGCCAGCAGTCAATTGGCCTTCCGGGACAGTTCCTACAATGAGCAGTTCTTC. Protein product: CASSQLAFRDSSYNEQFF.

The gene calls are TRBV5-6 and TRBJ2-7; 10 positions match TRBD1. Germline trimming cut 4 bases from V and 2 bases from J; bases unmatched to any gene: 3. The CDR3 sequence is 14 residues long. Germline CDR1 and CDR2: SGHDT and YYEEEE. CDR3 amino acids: CASSAGTGAYEQYF. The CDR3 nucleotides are TGTGCCAGCAGCGCCGGGACAGGGGCCTACGAGCAGTACTTC.